This T cell receptor (beta chain) was sequenced for a study of cytomegalovirus exposure and HLA in healthy donors. Study-wide findings and caveats: Available immune exposure information covered CMV serostatus only. Three CMV-associated chains proved CMV antigen-specific in vitro.

The study ran its PCR with 60 Vbeta and 13 Jbeta primers. Sequencing used immunoSEQ multiplex PCR; TCRdb keeps in-frame clones, though not all of them. The top ten clones hold approximately 1% of a sample with some 120,000 clones, about three quarters of them seen once. Germline-derived CDR1 and CDR2 are SQVTM and ANQGSEA. CDR3 size: 17 residues. Trimming cost V 0 bases and J 0 bases, with 15 bases left between them. Regarding donors, all were healthy bone marrow donors. Regarding this clone: Its specificity is not known.

The receptor was derived from a young woman in good health and CMV-seronegative. The V and J genes are TRBV29-1 and TRBJ1-3, with D unresolved. The sample taken for sequencing was PBMCs. The CDR3 loop is CSVEDRRLLISGNTIYF. The CDR3 nucleotides read TGCAGCGTTGAAGATCGCAGGCTACTCATCTCTGGAAACACCATATATTTT.